This TCR beta chain was recorded in a study of spatial heterogeneity in lung cancer. Time point noted: sample taken at primary tumor resection. The donor group consisted of some 70 patients who had untreated, early-stage non-small cell lung cancer. Sequencing covered unsorted whole RNA taken from tumor, nontumor lung or frozen PBMC. This clonotype was seen many times. Antigen unknown. As an off-target read in a library built for alpha chains, this beta chain has a frequency of little significance. TCRdb re-analysed the 5' RACE reads in MiXCR, keeping a single row per CDR3 protein. The sample comprises about 14,000 distinct CDR3 sequences, around 5% of which are singletons, and around 17% rests with the top ten. Study results and caveats: There was tracking of ubiquitous and regional nonsynonymous mutations by the respective counts of ubiquitous and regional expanded TCRs. Expanded alpha and beta TCR counts within tumors tracked tumor mutation counts.

V dropped 7 bases and J dropped 5; count of bases not matched to a gene: 15. The CDR3 length is 17 residues. Per the germline V gene, CDR1 is LNHDA and CDR2 is SQIVND (reference sequence). The origin of this receptor is a female donor with early-stage non-small cell lung cancer. V and J are TRBV19 and TRBJ2-3; 10 bases line up with TRBD2. The material was lung tumor tissue, obtained at surgery. CDR3 in amino acids: CASIVALAGARGDTQYF. Here the CDR3 DNA reads TGTGCCAGTATAGTAGCGCTAGCGGGGGCCCGAGGAGATACGCAGTATTTT.